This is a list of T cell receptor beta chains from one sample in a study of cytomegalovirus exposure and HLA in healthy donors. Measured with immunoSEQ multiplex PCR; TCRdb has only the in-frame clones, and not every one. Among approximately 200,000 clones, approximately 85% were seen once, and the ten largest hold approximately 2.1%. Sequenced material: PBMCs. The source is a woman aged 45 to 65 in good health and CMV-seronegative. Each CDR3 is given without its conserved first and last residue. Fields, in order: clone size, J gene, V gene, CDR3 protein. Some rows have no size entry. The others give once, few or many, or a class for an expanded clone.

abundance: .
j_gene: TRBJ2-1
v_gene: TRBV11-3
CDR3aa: ASSLAGLADHNEQF

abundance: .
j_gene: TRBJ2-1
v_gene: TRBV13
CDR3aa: ASSPPRGFGNEQF

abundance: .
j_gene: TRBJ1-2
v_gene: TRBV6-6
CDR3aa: ASRPTGTGGYT

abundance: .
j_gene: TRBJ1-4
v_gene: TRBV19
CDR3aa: ASSTTGQGRTNEKLF

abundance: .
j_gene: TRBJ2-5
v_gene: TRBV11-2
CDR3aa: ASSLGSSQETQY

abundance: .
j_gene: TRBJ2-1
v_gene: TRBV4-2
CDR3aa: ASSQDLIRASGRCNEQF

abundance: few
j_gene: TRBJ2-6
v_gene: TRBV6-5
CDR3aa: ATSPGDSGANVLT

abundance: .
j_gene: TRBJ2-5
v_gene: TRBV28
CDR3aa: ASSPQTYQETQY

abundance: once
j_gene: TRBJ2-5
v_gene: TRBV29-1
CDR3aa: SVGRDRGLETQY

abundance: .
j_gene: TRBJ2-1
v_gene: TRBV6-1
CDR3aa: ASSLTGSYNEQF

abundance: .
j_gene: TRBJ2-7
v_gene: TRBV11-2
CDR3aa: ASSGKGQGNNEQY

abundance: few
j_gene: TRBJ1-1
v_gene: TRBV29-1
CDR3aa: SVDWRGQVTEAF

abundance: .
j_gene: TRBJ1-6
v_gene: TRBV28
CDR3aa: ASSGQGANSPLH

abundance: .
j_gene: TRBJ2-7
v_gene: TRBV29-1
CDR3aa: SVLQAGGPHEQY

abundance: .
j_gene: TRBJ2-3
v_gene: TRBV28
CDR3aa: ASSPTSGRLYNEY

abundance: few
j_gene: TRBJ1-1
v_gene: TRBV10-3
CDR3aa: AIRGTGNTEAF

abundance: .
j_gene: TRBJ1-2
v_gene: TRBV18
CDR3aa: ASSPSQGGQVKYGYT

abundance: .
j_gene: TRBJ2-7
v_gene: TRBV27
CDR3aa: ASSSLPGTVNEQY

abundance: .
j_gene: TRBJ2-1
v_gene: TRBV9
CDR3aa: ASSVGPGTGENQF

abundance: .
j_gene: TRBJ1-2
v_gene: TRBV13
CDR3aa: ASSWGTGGGTKGT

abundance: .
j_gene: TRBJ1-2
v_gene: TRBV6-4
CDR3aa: ASSDSEQGASGDYGYT

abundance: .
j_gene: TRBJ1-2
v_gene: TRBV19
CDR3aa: ASEPGDSRRGYT

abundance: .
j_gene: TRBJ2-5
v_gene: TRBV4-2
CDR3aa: ASSQDSGRGQY

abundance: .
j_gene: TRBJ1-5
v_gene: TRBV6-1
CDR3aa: ASGGTGGNQPQH

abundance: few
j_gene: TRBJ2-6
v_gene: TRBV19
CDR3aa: ASTSQQGSSGANVLT

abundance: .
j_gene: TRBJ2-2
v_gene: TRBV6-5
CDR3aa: ASTNSGRRTGELF

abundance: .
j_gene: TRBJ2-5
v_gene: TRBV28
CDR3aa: ASSLWGQGQETQY

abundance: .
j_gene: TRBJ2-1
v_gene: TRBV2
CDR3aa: ASKKGDTPYNEQF

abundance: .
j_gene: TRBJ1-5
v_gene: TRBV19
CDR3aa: ASMGTDNQPQH

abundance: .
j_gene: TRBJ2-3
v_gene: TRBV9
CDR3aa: ASSVGQGTQY

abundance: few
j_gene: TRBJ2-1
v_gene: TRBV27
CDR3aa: ASRLAGGGNEQF

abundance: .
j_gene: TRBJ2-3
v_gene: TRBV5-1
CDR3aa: ASSLEGGSTDTQY

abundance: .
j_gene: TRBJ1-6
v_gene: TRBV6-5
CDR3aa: ASSPGTWYNSPLH